The 4 T cell receptor beta chains listed next were all sequenced from one sample in a study of OX40 agonist ivuxolimab in advanced cancers. The method was immunoSEQ multiplex PCR; TCRdb's version includes in-frame clones alone and lacks a portion of them. The repertoire holds around 29,000 clones, with 85% to 90% as singletons. The input for sequencing was CD4+ or CD8+ T cells sorted from blood, taken in a trial of the OX40 agonist ivuxolimab. These receptors were collected from an adult with an advanced solid tumor such as melanoma, head and neck, liver or kidney cancer.

This chain joins TRBV2 and TRBJ2-2; D gene uncertain. This CDR3 contains 11 residues. Germline V gene data show CDR1 as SNHLY and CDR2 as FYNNEI. The germline V and J ends were trimmed by 7 bases and 2 bases, with 2 bases remaining between them. CDR3 coding DNA: TGTGCCAGCATTAACACCGGGGAGCTGTTTTTT. The encoded protein is CASINTGELFF.

This chain connects TRBV7-9 to TRBJ2-3; D is unresolved. From germline, CDR1 is SEHNR and CDR2 FQNEAQ (reference sequence). This CDR3 has 14 amino acids. Trimming pared 5 bases from V and 0 bases from J, leaving 9 bases between. The CDR3: CASSAHPSTDTQYF. In DNA, the CDR3 is TGTGCCAGCAGCGCACACCCGAGCACAGATACGCAGTATTTT.

V is TRBV4-3 and J is TRBJ1-5; D not resolved. Germline V gene data show CDR1 as LGHNA and CDR2 as YSLEER. The CDR3 loop spans 13 amino acids. Trimming removed 0 bases from V and 4 bases from J, with 4 bases in between. The CDR3 nucleotides read TGCGCCAGCAGCCAAGATTTGAATCAGCCCCAGCATTTT. As protein: CASSQDLNQPQHF.

This clone was observed a single time. The genes are TRBV7-4 and TRBJ1-1, with TRBD1 identical over 8 bases. Germline CDR1 and CDR2: SGHVT and SQSDAQ. There are 16 residues in the CDR3. The V gene end was trimmed by 5 bases and the J gene end by 0 bases; junction bases not matched to a gene: 8. For the CDR3, the DNA is TGTGCCAGCAGCCAAAAACAGACAGGGGTGAACACTGAAGCTTTCTTT. Translation: CASSQKQTGVNTEAFF.